This T cell receptor (beta chain) was identified during a study of blood T cell repertoires in COVID-19. At the level of the study: COVID-19 samples collected from the United States, Italy and Spain covered acute and convalescent phases. T cells, B-cell-depleted T cells, or PBMCs supplied cDNA or gDNA.

In the authors' methods: Amplification of reference gene primers was used by the study to estimate nucleated cell counts. Produced via immunoSEQ multiplex PCR; TCRdb's table is partial and in-frame only. V and J calls and clone size are those listed in that table; D and trimming were worked out from the DNA. Of approximately 500,000 clones listed, approximately 85% are singletons. Trimming cost V 2 bases and J 12 bases, with 12 bases left between them. CDR3 length equals 13 residues. Germline V gene lookup returns CDR1 SGHTS and CDR2 YDEGEE. Sequencing was carried out using peripheral blood. This sequence joins TRBV5-8 and TRBJ1-6; D gene unclear. This TCR derives from a human donor in a cohort sampled during active COVID-19. The CDR3 loop is CASSFRDVLPLHF. For the CDR3, the DNA is TGTGCCAGCAGCTTCCGAGATGTACTACCCCTCCACTTT.